This TCR beta chain comes out of a study of shared clonotypes between healthy human individuals (TCRdb year 2020). About the study as a whole: The cohort included a few men and a couple of women between 18 and 49 years of age. To estimate repertoire size and how much clonotypes are shared between individuals, the study performed deep sequencing of blood TCR repertoires from about 5 healthy adults. Each donor's leukapheresis produced roughly between about 0.8 and 8.9 billion PBMCs. Per donor, three plates each were used for CD4 naive and CD4 memory, two for CD8 naive, and one for CD8 memory. To increase sequencing depth and limit assay-specific biases, different laboratories used diverse techniques to prepare libraries and sequence TCR repertoires.

What the study reported, not specific to this receptor: Higher generation probabilities were observed for clonotypes shared by all four sorted-subset donors than for non-shared clonotypes. Incomplete sequencing was indicated by rarefaction of sorted-subset datasets, despite the large sequencing depth. When several donors were compared, the shared fraction of clonotypes was roughly 5% for naive CD4, 3.5% for naive CD8, 2.3% for memory CD4, and 0.3% to 0.5% for memory CD8. Based on pairwise subsampling, the degree of clonotype sharing among donors was expected to be affected by sequencing depth. Only blood was sampled, and tissue TCR repertoires likely differ from those in blood. Naive subsets generally had larger estimated clonotype richness than memory subsets. The genetic and exposure-history diversity represented was limited by the small number of donors.

With regard to this clone: What this receptor recognizes is not known. No much larger clonotype is one base removed from it; base qualities were not supplied.

CD8 naive samples were CD45RO-negative cells positively selected for CCR7, giving a CD45RA+CCR7+ population that excluded TemRA cells. The donors were healthy, HIV-negative adults with no recently reported acute infections or vaccinations. All donors were Caucasian adults living in Nashville, Tennessee, USA. Blood was collected by leukapheresis, and PBMCs were isolated by Ficoll-Histopaque density gradient centrifugation and then cryopreserved in liquid nitrogen vapor phase. Analytical flow cytometry was used to check the purity and quantity of every magnetically sorted T cell population. Genomic DNA was isolated from every sorted fraction and measured by UV absorbance on a Nanodrop 2000c. Using the deep immunoSEQ assay, TCR CDR3 regions were amplified from genomic DNA by multiplex PCR. Genomic DNA extracted from each cell subset was distributed evenly over all wells of several immunoSEQ 96-well plates, and each plate served as one replicate. For sorted subsets, about 200 ng genomic DNA, equal to about 30,000 T cell genomes, was loaded into each replicate PCR. Purified libraries were quantified with a Qubit 3.0 fluorometer, sized on a Bioanalyzer 2100, and re-quantified with the KAPA Library Quantification kit. Each immunoSEQ 96-well plate was sequenced on its own single-read 150-cycle Illumina NextSeq 550 flow cell. The paper's processing steps were these. Because only junctional sequences without quality scores were contained in the immunoSEQ output, filtering matching that applied to full-length reads could not be performed. Sequences were annotated with PyIR, a Python wrapper for IgBLAST v1.9, using IMGT germline references to assign V/J genes and CDR3. Reads were removed for weak V/J assignments (E-value above 1e-6), missing CDR3, stop codons, out-of-frame junctions, or ambiguous translated residues. V3J clonotypes were defined by identical inferred V gene, J gene, and CDR3 amino acid sequence. Percentage overlap between repertoires was computed as shared unique clonotypes divided by the size of the smaller repertoire. Three approaches were used to assess repertoire richness: RTK rarefaction, the Chao1 estimator, and Recon v2.1 estimates of unobserved clonotypes. Generation probabilities were computed with OLGA for all TCRbeta clonotypes obtained by the gDNA method from a handful of donors. The table was pulled from immuneACCESS by TCRdb, which kept in-frame rearrangements only. Such tables lose some clones; where checked, under half of the loss comes from unresolved V genes, and the rest has no known cause. V, J and clone size reflect that table, while D and trimming were determined from the DNA. The sample profile shows hundreds of thousands of clones; 90% to 95% of them were found once. The top ten clonotypes cover over 0.09% of the sample.

The receptor's source is a woman aged 30 to 39 in good health. Sequenced: naive CD8+ T cells sorted from blood. The sample's cell subset or site label, in plain terms: CD45RA+CCR7+.

The CDR3 in this case is CATSRVRDLLGEQYF. The nucleotides read TGTGCCACCAGCAGAGTCCGGGACCTTCTAGGGGAGCAGTACTTC. Recombination joined TRBV15 with TRBJ2-7; the D assignment is uncertain and may be TRBD1 or TRBD2, with 5 bases supporting each. Reading the germline V gene (reference sequence) gives CDR1 LNHNV and CDR2 YYDKDF. There are 15 amino acids in the CDR3, from cysteine to phenylalanine inclusive. Solely the CDR3 DNA is kept, with 45 bases framed from the first base. The V end loses 1 base and the J end loses 7 bases, and a stretch of 17 bases separates them.